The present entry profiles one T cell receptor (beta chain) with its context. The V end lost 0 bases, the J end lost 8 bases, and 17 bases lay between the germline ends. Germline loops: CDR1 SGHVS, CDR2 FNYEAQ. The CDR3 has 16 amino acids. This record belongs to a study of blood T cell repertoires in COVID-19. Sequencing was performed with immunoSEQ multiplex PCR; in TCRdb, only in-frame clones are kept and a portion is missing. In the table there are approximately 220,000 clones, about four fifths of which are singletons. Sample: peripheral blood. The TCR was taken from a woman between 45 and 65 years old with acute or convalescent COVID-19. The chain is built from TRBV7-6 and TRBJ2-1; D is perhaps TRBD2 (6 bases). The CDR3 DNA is TGTGCCAGCAGCTTAGCTATAAGTCCCGGGGGTGATGAGCAGTTCTTC. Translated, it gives CASSLAISPGGDEQFF. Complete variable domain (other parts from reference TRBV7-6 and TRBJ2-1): GAGVSQSPRYKVTKRGQDVALRCDPISGHVSLYWYRQALGQGPEFLTYFNYEAQQDKSGLPNDRFSAERPEGSISTLTIQRTEQRDSAMYRCASSLAISPGGDEQFFGPGTRLTVL.